The entry that follows covers one TCR beta chain sequence. Its antigen is still unknown. The data originate from a study of cytomegalovirus exposure and HLA in healthy donors. Study-level findings and limits: CMV antigen specificity of three CMV-associated chains was confirmed in vitro. Analysis was carried out at a later point, and it linked a missense DCLRE1C variant to TCR beta V- and J-gene trimming. Earlier analysis yielded a pattern in which most TCR beta V segments were productive about 87% or about 30% of the time.

The junction had 15 bases not matched to a gene; V was cut back by 7 bases and J by 2 bases. This CDR3 comprises 16 residues. CDR1 is SQVTM, CDR2 ANQGSEA, per germline. The study ran its PCR with 60 Vbeta and 13 Jbeta primers. In the study's own analysis: Tens of millions of unique TCR beta chains, some 11 million shared, were counted in a later analysis. Clones were sequenced by immunoSEQ multiplex PCR, and TCRdb holds only the in-frame ones, with some missing. V, J and clone size were drawn from that table, and D and trimming were deduced from the DNA. The sample lists around 61,000 clones, approximately 74% seen once, with over 15% in the top ten.

The rearrangement uses TRBV29-1 and TRBJ2-7; 9 bases are a match to TRBD2. Input material: PBMCs. The sequence derives from a man aged 40-49 years in good health and CMV-seropositive. The CDR3 protein is CSAAGGAAGSPYEQYF. The CDR3 DNA reads as TGCAGCGCGGCGGGGGGGGCCGCCGGGTCTCCCTACGAGCAGTACTTC.